The TCR beta chain described here comes from a study of beta chain features in type 1 diabetes. Study conclusions and caveats: Compared with healthy donors, patients appeared to share more similar naive, central memory and regulatory TCRB repertoires. Shortening of TCRB CDR3s, moderate but significant, appeared in all four CD4+ subsets of Type 1 diabetes patients.

CDR3 length: 15 residues. Germline lookup yields CDR1 SGDLS and CDR2 YYNGEE. V lost 0 bases to trimming and J lost 3 bases; unmatched junction nucleotides: 2. Expressed TCRB transcripts were sequenced, since all the RNA that had been isolated was reverse transcribed. Sequencing was performed with immunoSEQ multiplex PCR; in TCRdb, only in-frame clones are kept and a portion is missing. In the table there are some 290,000 clones, around 24% of which are singletons. In the case of this clone: Its matching antigen is unknown.

The sequence derives from a woman in her twenties or thirties with type 1 diabetes. V is TRBV9 and J is TRBJ2-1, with TRBD1 matching over 8 bases. The sequenced sample consisted of naive CD4+ T cells from blood. The CDR3 region is CASSVAGQGYNEQFF. The CDR3 DNA follows: TGTGCCAGCAGCGTAGCCGGACAGGGCTACAATGAGCAGTTCTTC.